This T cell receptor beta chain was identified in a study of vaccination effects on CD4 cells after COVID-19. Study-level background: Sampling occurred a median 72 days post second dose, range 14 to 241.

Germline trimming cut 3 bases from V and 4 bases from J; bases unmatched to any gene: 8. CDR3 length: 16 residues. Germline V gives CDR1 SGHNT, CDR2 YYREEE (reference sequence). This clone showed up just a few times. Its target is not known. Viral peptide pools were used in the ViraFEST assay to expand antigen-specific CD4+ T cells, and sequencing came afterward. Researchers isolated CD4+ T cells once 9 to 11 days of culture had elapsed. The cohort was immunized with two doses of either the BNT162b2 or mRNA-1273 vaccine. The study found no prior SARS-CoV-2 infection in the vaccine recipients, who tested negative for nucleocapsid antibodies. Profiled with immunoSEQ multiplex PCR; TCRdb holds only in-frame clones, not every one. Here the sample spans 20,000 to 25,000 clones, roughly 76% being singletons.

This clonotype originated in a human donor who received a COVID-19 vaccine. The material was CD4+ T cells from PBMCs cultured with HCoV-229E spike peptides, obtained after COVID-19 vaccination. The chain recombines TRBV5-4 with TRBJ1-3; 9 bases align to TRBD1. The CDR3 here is CASSYRTGGDGNTIYF. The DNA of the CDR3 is TGTGCCAGCAGCTACCGAACAGGGGGCGACGGAAACACCATATATTTT.